A selection of T cell receptor beta chains follows, all from one sample in a study of response to subunit inactivated influenza vaccine. MiXCR, run by TCRdb on the RT-PCR reads, gives a single entry per CDR3 protein. The table includes 530,000 or so distinct CDR3 sequences, around 13% detected once. Specimen: PBMCs from blood, collected approximately 12 days after vaccination. The receptors derive from a man in his forties or fifties who received an inactivated influenza vaccine. Each CDR3 is given with its conserved first and last residue. D genes are given only for firm matches. Size is stated for part of the rows, as once, few or many counts, or as a class when the clone is expanded.

cdr3_aa: CASSLARPANTGELFF
cdr3_nt: TGTGCCAGCAGCTTAGCTAGACCGGCGAACACCGGGGAGCTGTTTTTT
v_call: TRBV7-6
j_call: TRBJ2-2
d_call: .
clone_size: .

cdr3_aa: CSGESGWDQETQYF
cdr3_nt: TGCAGCGGGGAGTCCGGATGGGACCAAGAGACCCAGTACTTC
v_call: TRBV29-1
j_call: TRBJ2-5
d_call: .
clone_size: few

cdr3_aa: CASSRPKTGSSGNTIYF
cdr3_nt: TGTGCCAGCAGCCGCCCGAAGACAGGGTCCTCTGGAAACACCATATATTTT
v_call: TRBV5-4
j_call: TRBJ1-3
d_call: TRBD1
clone_size: few

cdr3_aa: CASSLYTGEMGKNIQYF
cdr3_nt: TGTGCCAGCAGTTTATATACAGGGGAGATGGGCAAAAACATTCAGTACTTC
v_call: TRBV28
j_call: TRBJ2-4
d_call: TRBD1
clone_size: .

cdr3_aa: CASSLERTGANYGYTF
cdr3_nt: TGTGCCAGCAGCTTAGAAAGGACAGGGGCCAACTATGGCTACACCTTC
v_call: TRBV7-2
j_call: TRBJ1-2
d_call: TRBD1
clone_size: .

cdr3_aa: CASIRGSYEQYF
cdr3_nt: TGTGCCAGCATACGGGGCTCCTACGAGCAGTACTTC
v_call: TRBV2
j_call: TRBJ2-7
d_call: .
clone_size: .

cdr3_aa: CASSISGTGVETQYF
cdr3_nt: TGCGCCAGCAGCATCTCCGGGACAGGGGTAGAGACCCAGTACTTC
v_call: TRBV5-1
j_call: TRBJ2-5
d_call: TRBD1
clone_size: few

cdr3_aa: CASSSSGTGGPLAAGELFF
cdr3_nt: TGTGCCAGCAGCTCGTCCGGGACAGGGGGGCCCTTAGCGGCCGGGGAGCTGTTTTTT
v_call: TRBV7-3
j_call: TRBJ2-2
d_call: TRBD1
clone_size: few

cdr3_aa: CAISGPDSYEQYF
cdr3_nt: TGTGCCATCAGTGGACCCGACTCCTACGAGCAGTACTTC
v_call: TRBV10-3
j_call: TRBJ2-7
d_call: .
clone_size: .

cdr3_aa: CASSPGGVTYYNEQFF
cdr3_nt: TGTGCCAGCAGCCCTGGGGGGGTTACCTACTACAATGAGCAGTTCTTC
v_call: TRBV12-3/TRBV12-4
j_call: TRBJ2-1
d_call: TRBD2
clone_size: many

cdr3_aa: CARDPASDSPLHF
cdr3_nt: TGTGCCAGGGACCCAGCCTCAGATTCACCCCTCCACTTT
v_call: TRBV7-3
j_call: TRBJ1-6
d_call: .
clone_size: few

cdr3_aa: CASSAYRADGYGYTF
cdr3_nt: TGTGCCAGCAGTGCGTACAGGGCCGACGGCTATGGCTACACCTTC
v_call: TRBV12-3/TRBV12-4
j_call: TRBJ1-2
d_call: .
clone_size: many

cdr3_aa: CASSSTGTHKETQYF
cdr3_nt: TGTGCCAGCAGCTCAACCGGGACCCATAAAGAGACCCAGTACTTC
v_call: TRBV11-2
j_call: TRBJ2-5
d_call: .
clone_size: many

cdr3_aa: CSVETSYQETQYF
cdr3_nt: TGCAGCGTTGAGACATCGTACCAAGAGACCCAGTACTTC
v_call: TRBV29-1
j_call: TRBJ2-5
d_call: .
clone_size: .

cdr3_aa: CASSFRMGTEAFF
cdr3_nt: TGTGCCAGCAGCTTTAGGATGGGCACTGAAGCTTTCTTT
v_call: TRBV11-2
j_call: TRBJ1-1
d_call: .
clone_size: many

cdr3_aa: CAIKARDRVSEQYF
cdr3_nt: TGTGCCATCAAAGCTCGGGACAGGGTTAGCGAGCAGTACTTC
v_call: TRBV10-3
j_call: TRBJ2-7
d_call: TRBD1
clone_size: few

cdr3_aa: CASSSTANTGELFF
cdr3_nt: TGTGCCAGCAGTTCGACAGCGAACACCGGGGAGCTGTTTTTT
v_call: TRBV6-5
j_call: TRBJ2-2
d_call: .
clone_size: few

cdr3_aa: CSVEEIAGGTNEQFF
cdr3_nt: TGCAGCGTTGAAGAAATAGCGGGGGGGACCAATGAGCAGTTCTTC
v_call: TRBV29-1
j_call: TRBJ2-1
d_call: TRBD2
clone_size: .

cdr3_aa: CASSLVGSGYEQYF
cdr3_nt: TGCGCCAGCAGCTTGGTAGGTAGCGGCTACGAGCAGTACTTC
v_call: TRBV5-1
j_call: TRBJ2-7
d_call: .
clone_size: .

cdr3_aa: CASSLWFGYGYTF
cdr3_nt: TGTGCCAGCAGTTTATGGTTCGGCTATGGCTACACCTTC
v_call: TRBV12-3/TRBV12-4
j_call: TRBJ1-2
d_call: .
clone_size: .

cdr3_aa: CASSQDGAGRGNTIYF
cdr3_nt: TGCGCCAGCAGCCAAGATGGGGCAGGAAGGGGCAACACCATATATTTT
v_call: TRBV4-1
j_call: TRBJ1-3
d_call: .
clone_size: few

cdr3_aa: CASNSGTGIYEQYF
cdr3_nt: TGTGCCAGCAACTCCGGGACAGGAATCTACGAGCAGTACTTC
v_call: TRBV7-2
j_call: TRBJ2-7
d_call: TRBD1
clone_size: few

cdr3_aa: CASSEGPRTGTDTQYF
cdr3_nt: TGTGCCAGCAGTGAAGGTCCCCGCACTGGCACAGATACGCAGTATTTT
v_call: TRBV2
j_call: TRBJ2-3
d_call: .
clone_size: many

cdr3_aa: CASSQAGRVYGYTF
cdr3_nt: TGTGCCAGCAGCCAAGCAGGCAGGGTCTATGGCTACACCTTC
v_call: TRBV3-1
j_call: TRBJ1-2
d_call: .
clone_size: .

cdr3_aa: CASRGGRGTDTQYF
cdr3_nt: TGTGCCAGCAGGGGAGGACGGGGCACAGATACGCAGTATTTT
v_call: TRBV7-8
j_call: TRBJ2-3
d_call: .
clone_size: many

cdr3_aa: CASSNYRGHEQYF
cdr3_nt: TGTGCCAGCAGCAATTACAGGGGGCATGAGCAGTACTTC
v_call: TRBV21-1
j_call: TRBJ2-7
d_call: .
clone_size: few

cdr3_aa: CASSPRLAGGNNEQFF
cdr3_nt: TGCGCCAGCAGCCCGCGACTAGCGGGAGGCAACAATGAGCAGTTCTTC
v_call: TRBV5-1
j_call: TRBJ2-1
d_call: TRBD2
clone_size: .

cdr3_aa: CAISQDTGLGANVLTF
cdr3_nt: TGTGCCATCAGTCAGGACACAGGGTTGGGGGCCAACGTCCTGACTTTC
v_call: TRBV10-3
j_call: TRBJ2-6
d_call: .
clone_size: few

cdr3_aa: CASSQAASGGVSAGELFF
cdr3_nt: TGTGCCAGCAGCCAAGCGGCTAGCGGGGGGGTGTCGGCCGGGGAGCTGTTTTTT
v_call: TRBV4-2
j_call: TRBJ2-2
d_call: TRBD2
clone_size: few

cdr3_aa: CASSQQGGNEKLFF
cdr3_nt: TGTGCCAGCTCACAGCAGGGTGGTAATGAAAAACTGTTTTTT
v_call: TRBV18
j_call: TRBJ1-4
d_call: .
clone_size: .

cdr3_aa: CASTGTYEQYF
cdr3_nt: TGTGCCAGCACCGGGACCTACGAGCAGTACTTC
v_call: TRBV2
j_call: TRBJ2-7
d_call: .
clone_size: many

cdr3_aa: CSVGAGGLNTEAFF
cdr3_nt: TGCAGCGTTGGCGCGGGGGGTTTGAACACTGAAGCTTTCTTT
v_call: TRBV29-1
j_call: TRBJ1-1
d_call: .
clone_size: many

cdr3_aa: CSASEGSSNYGYTF
cdr3_nt: TGCAGTGCTAGCGAGGGCAGTTCCAACTATGGCTACACCTTC
v_call: TRBV20-1
j_call: TRBJ1-2
d_call: .
clone_size: many

cdr3_aa: CARWTGAGANVLTF
cdr3_nt: TGTGCCAGGTGGACAGGGGCTGGGGCCAACGTCCTGACTTTC
v_call: TRBV6-1
j_call: TRBJ2-6
d_call: TRBD1
clone_size: .

cdr3_aa: CASSSTSGRYEQYF
cdr3_nt: TGTGCCAGCAGCTCTACTAGCGGGAGGTACGAGCAGTACTTC
v_call: TRBV12-3/TRBV12-4
j_call: TRBJ2-7
d_call: TRBD2
clone_size: many

cdr3_aa: CASSSGTRVRGRYEQYF
cdr3_nt: TGTGCCAGCAGCTCAGGCACCCGGGTGAGGGGGCGATACGAGCAGTACTTC
v_call: TRBV7-2
j_call: TRBJ2-7
d_call: TRBD1
clone_size: few

cdr3_aa: CASSYSTGLRDGMNTEAFF
cdr3_nt: TGTGCCAGCAGTTACTCGACGGGACTCCGGGACGGCATGAACACTGAAGCTTTCTTT
v_call: TRBV6-2/TRBV6-3
j_call: TRBJ1-1
d_call: .
clone_size: many

cdr3_aa: CASTPGFGQPQHF
cdr3_nt: TGTGCCAGCACCCCCGGGTTCGGTCAGCCCCAGCATTTT
v_call: TRBV12-3/TRBV12-4
j_call: TRBJ1-5
d_call: .
clone_size: .

cdr3_aa: CASSKAVYEQYF
cdr3_nt: TGTGCCAGCAGCAAAGCGGTCTACGAGCAGTACTTC
v_call: TRBV21-1
j_call: TRBJ2-7
d_call: .
clone_size: .

cdr3_aa: CASSLVFGGTFNEQFF
cdr3_nt: TGTGCCAGCAGCTTAGTCTTTGGGGGAACATTTAATGAGCAGTTCTTC
v_call: TRBV7-2
j_call: TRBJ2-1
d_call: .
clone_size: few

cdr3_aa: CASNSDRANSGANVLTF
cdr3_nt: TGTGCCAGCAACTCGGACAGGGCGAACTCTGGGGCCAACGTCCTGACTTTC
v_call: TRBV7-2
j_call: TRBJ2-6
d_call: TRBD1
clone_size: few

cdr3_aa: CASSLRQGERFEQYF
cdr3_nt: TGTGCCAGCAGCTTAAGACAGGGGGAGAGGTTCGAGCAGTACTTC
v_call: TRBV7-6
j_call: TRBJ2-7
d_call: TRBD1
clone_size: .

cdr3_aa: CSARDMPKFPYEQYF
cdr3_nt: TGCAGTGCTAGAGATATGCCAAAATTCCCCTACGAGCAGTACTTC
v_call: TRBV20-1
j_call: TRBJ2-7
d_call: .
clone_size: .

cdr3_aa: CASSFPHTGSYGYTF
cdr3_nt: TGTGCCAGCAGTTTCCCCCACACAGGGTCCTATGGCTACACCTTC
v_call: TRBV12-3/TRBV12-4
j_call: TRBJ1-2
d_call: .
clone_size: .

cdr3_aa: CASRTDGGFTDTQYF
cdr3_nt: TGTGCCAGCAGGACCGACGGAGGGTTCACAGATACGCAGTATTTT
v_call: TRBV6-1
j_call: TRBJ2-3
d_call: .
clone_size: .

cdr3_aa: CASRTGPAYEQYF
cdr3_nt: TGCGCCAGCAGAACGGGACCGGCCTACGAGCAGTACTTC
v_call: TRBV10-2
j_call: TRBJ2-7
d_call: .
clone_size: .

cdr3_aa: CASSQQNNYGYTF
cdr3_nt: TGTGCCAGCAGTCAACAGAATAACTATGGCTACACCTTC
v_call: TRBV12-3/TRBV12-4
j_call: TRBJ1-2
d_call: .
clone_size: few

cdr3_aa: CASSYSILGTSGSPQETQYF
cdr3_nt: TGTGCCAGCAGTTACTCGATTCTTGGGACTAGCGGGAGCCCCCAAGAGACCCAGTACTTC
v_call: TRBV6-2/TRBV6-3
j_call: TRBJ2-5
d_call: TRBD2
clone_size: .

cdr3_aa: CASSSRRVSGRYTGELFF
cdr3_nt: TGTGCCAGCAGCTCTCGTAGGGTTAGCGGTCGATACACCGGGGAGCTGTTTTTT
v_call: TRBV13
j_call: TRBJ2-2
d_call: .
clone_size: few

cdr3_aa: CASRQGAGTQYF
cdr3_nt: TGCGCCAGCCGACAGGGGGCAGGTACGCAGTATTTT
v_call: TRBV5-1
j_call: TRBJ2-3
d_call: TRBD1
clone_size: few

cdr3_aa: CASSLVGRGFHNEQFF
cdr3_nt: TGCGCCAGCAGCTTGGTAGGCAGGGGATTTCACAATGAGCAGTTCTTC
v_call: TRBV5-1
j_call: TRBJ2-1
d_call: .
clone_size: .

cdr3_aa: CSVDNRVEFYGYTF
cdr3_nt: TGCAGCGTTGATAACAGGGTGGAGTTCTATGGCTACACCTTC
v_call: TRBV29-1
j_call: TRBJ1-2
d_call: .
clone_size: few

cdr3_aa: CASSGGGRKETQYF
cdr3_nt: TGTGCCAGCAGCGGTGGTGGTAGGAAAGAGACCCAGTACTTC
v_call: TRBV7-8
j_call: TRBJ2-5
d_call: .
clone_size: .

cdr3_aa: CASGMGSYNEQFF
cdr3_nt: TGTGCTAGTGGTATGGGATCCTACAATGAGCAGTTCTTC
v_call: TRBV12-5
j_call: TRBJ2-1
d_call: .
clone_size: few

cdr3_aa: CATSRPTGPETQYF
cdr3_nt: TGTGCCACCAGCAGACCAACAGGGCCGGAGACCCAGTACTTC
v_call: TRBV15
j_call: TRBJ2-5
d_call: .
clone_size: .

cdr3_aa: CASSFFYRTSGGLWDTGELFF
cdr3_nt: TGCGCCAGCAGCTTCTTCTATCGGACTAGCGGGGGGCTGTGGGACACCGGGGAGCTGTTTTTT
v_call: TRBV5-1
j_call: TRBJ2-2
d_call: TRBD2
clone_size: .